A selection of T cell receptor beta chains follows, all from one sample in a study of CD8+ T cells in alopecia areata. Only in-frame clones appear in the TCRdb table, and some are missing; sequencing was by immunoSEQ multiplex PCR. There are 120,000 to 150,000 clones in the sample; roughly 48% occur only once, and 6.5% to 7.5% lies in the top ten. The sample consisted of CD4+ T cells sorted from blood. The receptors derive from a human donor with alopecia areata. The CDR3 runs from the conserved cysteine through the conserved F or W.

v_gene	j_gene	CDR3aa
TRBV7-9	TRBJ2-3	CASSFGQGTDTQYF
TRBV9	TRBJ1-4	CASSVNSIREREKLFF
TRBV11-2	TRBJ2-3	CASSLVVSPGQSFPDTQYF
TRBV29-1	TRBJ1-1	CSETLTVNTEAFF
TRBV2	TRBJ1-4	CASSGATGGSGGEKLFF
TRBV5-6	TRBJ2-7	CASSSGQGAYEQYF
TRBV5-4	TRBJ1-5	CAFRGDRNQPQHF
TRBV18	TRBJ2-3	CASSPDITDTQYF
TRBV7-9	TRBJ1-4	CASSSDRAAEKLFF
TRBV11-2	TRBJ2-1	CASYGRTSGEQFF
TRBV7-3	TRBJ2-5	CASSHPGSQETQYF
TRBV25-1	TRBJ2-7	CASSFNFYEQYF
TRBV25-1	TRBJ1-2	CASSEYRTDHTPDYGYTF
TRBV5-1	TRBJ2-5	CASRTRWRGDQETQYF
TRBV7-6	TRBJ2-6	CASSFGIGHISGANVLTF
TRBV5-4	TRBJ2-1	CASSSYRLAGALAQFF
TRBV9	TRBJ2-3	CASSVLPTADTQYF